This passage covers 15 T cell receptor beta chains from one sample sequenced in a study of cytomegalovirus exposure and HLA in healthy donors. TCRdb's copy holds only in-frame clones and misses some; the assay was immunoSEQ multiplex PCR. The sample carries fewer than 200,000 clones, around nine tenths recorded once. Sequencing was carried out using PBMCs. The receptors here all came from a man under 40 in good health and CMV-seropositive.

This chain uses TRBV30 with TRBJ1-2, with 10 bases aligning to TRBD1. The CDR3 is 13 residues long. CDR1 and CDR2 from the germline V gene are GTSNPN and SVGIG (reference sequence). V gave up 2 bases and J gave up 7 bases; unmatched junction bases: 4. The chain's CDR3 is CAWSLGTGVGYTF. CDR3 coding DNA: TGTGCCTGGAGTCTGGGGACAGGGGTTGGCTACACCTTC.

The V call is TRBV2, the J call TRBJ2-4; D is perhaps TRBD2 (6 bases). This CDR3 contains 14 residues. Trimming removed 8 bases from V and 5 bases from J, with 16 bases in between. Germline assignment: CDR1 SNHLY and CDR2 FYNNEI. CDR3 residues: CASVDRGGENIQYF. CDR3 sequence (DNA): TGTGCCAGCGTGGATAGGGGCGGGGAAAACATTCAGTACTTC.

The rearrangement uses TRBV5-1 and TRBJ2-5; TRBD2 aligns across 10 bases. V trimming: 5 bases; J trimming: 2 bases; junction bases outside the gene matches: 21. The V gene's germline CDR1 is SGHRS and CDR2 YFSETQ. CDR3 length: 20 amino acids. The CDR3 sequence: CASSFPQGSGGSVWQETQYF. The CDR3 DNA follows: TGCGCCAGCAGTTTTCCTCAAGGTAGCGGGGGGTCCGTTTGGCAAGAGACCCAGTACTTC.

The rearrangement uses TRBV5-1 and TRBJ2-5; 9 bases are shared with TRBD2. The J segment lost 3 bases and the V segment lost 3 bases, leaving 6 bases of the junction unmatched. Germline V gene lookup returns CDR1 SGHRS and CDR2 YFSETQ. The CDR3 has 15 residues. The CDR3 nucleotides are TGCGCCAGCAGCTATATAGCGGGGGTTGAAGAGACCCAGTACTTC. Its protein is CASSYIAGVEETQYF.

The chain has TRBV5-5 and TRBJ1-6; D call uncertain. V dropped 0 bases and J dropped 6 bases, with 10 bases sitting between them. The CDR3 covers 15 residues. Germline CDR1 reads SGHKS; CDR2 reads YYEKEE (reference sequence). The CDR3 region has the DNA TGTGCCAGCAGCTTGGTGCTGCAGATTAATTCACCCCTCCACTTT. This gives the protein CASSLVLQINSPLHF.

The CDR3 spells CASSAWTGANTGELFF. For the CDR3, the DNA is TGCGCCAGCAGCGCCTGGACAGGAGCGAACACCGGGGAGCTGTTTTTT. The V and J genes are TRBV5-1 and TRBJ2-2, with TRBD1 matching 7 bases. V trimming: 4 bases; J trimming: 0 bases; junction bases outside the gene matches: 6. The germline CDR1 and CDR2 sequences are SGHRS and YFSETQ. The CDR3 spans 16 residues.

This clone appeared a few times. The chain joins TRBV7-2 to TRBJ2-1; 14 nucleotides match TRBD2. Germline V gene lookup returns CDR1 SGHTA and CDR2 FQGNSA. CDR3 length: 14 residues. Losses at the gene ends were 5 bases for V and 11 bases for J; bases not matched to a gene: 5. CDR3: CASSRGLAGVQQFF. In nucleotides, the CDR3 is TGTGCCAGCAGCCGGGGACTAGCGGGAGTACAGCAGTTCTTC.

The CDR3 nucleotides read TGTGCCAGCAGCTTAGCCCAGGGTCTTTTTGGCTACACCTTC. Translation gives CASSLAQGLFGYTF. This chain connects TRBV11-2 to TRBJ1-2, with D possibly being TRBD1 (5 bases). Germline V gene data show CDR1 as SGHAT and CDR2 as FQNNGV. Trimming took 1 base from V and 7 from J, leaving 13 bases between them. The CDR3 sequence is 14 residues long.

The chain has TRBV10-3 and TRBJ1-2; possibly TRBD1 for D (6 bases). The CDR3 spans 13 residues. Germline lookup yields CDR1 ENHRY and CDR2 SYGVKD. Trimming left V 2 bases short and J 6 bases short, with 10 bases between. This chain's CDR3 is CAISEERQDGYTF. In DNA form, the CDR3 reads TGTGCCATCAGTGAGGAGCGACAGGATGGCTACACCTTC.

The CDR3: CASSLTRQETQYF. The CDR3 DNA reads TGTGCCAGCAGCCTGACTAGGCAAGAGACCCAGTACTTC. The chain joins TRBV7-9 to TRBJ2-5; D may be TRBD2 (6 bases). Per the germline V gene, CDR1 is SEHNR and CDR2 is FQNEAQ (reference sequence). V lost 5 bases, J lost 2 bases, and 9 bases lay in between. The CDR3 covers 13 residues.

The V and J genes are TRBV7-3 and TRBJ1-5; D call uncertain. Germline loops: CDR1 SGHTA, CDR2 FQGTGA. V shed 8 bases and J shed 5 bases, with 7 bases lying between them. CDR3 size: 11 residues. CDR3 amino acids: CASRPYQPQHF. The CDR3, as DNA: TGTGCCAGCCGACCTTATCAGCCCCAGCATTTT.

The chain recombines TRBV6-1 with TRBJ2-7; no definite D call. Germline values: CDR1 MNHNS, CDR2 SASEGT. This CDR3 contains 13 residues. V was shortened by 0 bases and J by 1 base, with 4 bases between the two germline ends. CDR3 loop: CASSEAGSYEQYF. In DNA form, the CDR3 reads TGTGCCAGCAGTGAAGCGGGGTCCTACGAGCAGTACTTC.

The rearrangement links TRBV11-2 to TRBJ2-3; 9 bases line up with TRBD1. CDR1 is SGHAT and CDR2 is FQNNGV in the germline V gene. With V trimmed by 5 bases and J by 4 bases, 4 bases remained unmatched. The CDR3 sequence is 14 residues long. The CDR3 sequence: CASSGTGGPDTQYF. The DNA of the CDR3 is TGTGCCAGCAGCGGCACAGGGGGCCCAGATACGCAGTATTTT.

The table lists this clone with a few counts. The chain is built from TRBV11-2 and TRBJ2-5; 9 bases agree with TRBD1. Germline V lookup: CDR1 SGHAT, CDR2 FQNNGV. This CDR3 contains 16 residues. V shed 1 base and J 1 base; nucleotides not matched to a gene: 4. CDR3 DNA: TGTGCCAGCAGCTTAGGTGACAGGGGGAGCCAAGAGACCCAGTACTTC. Amino acids: CASSLGDRGSQETQYF.

The chain couples TRBV6-5 to TRBJ1-1; D ambiguous. The CDR3 loop spans 15 amino acids. Germline V CDR1 and CDR2: MNHEY, SVGAGI. V gave up 0 bases and J gave up 2 bases, with 10 bases separating them. The CDR3, as DNA: TGTGCCAGCAGTTACTCGATCAGTGGAAACACTGAAGCTTTCTTT. It specifies CASSYSISGNTEAFF.